A selection of T cell receptor beta chains follows, all from one sample in a study of blood T cell repertoires in COVID-19. Profiled with immunoSEQ multiplex PCR; TCRdb holds only in-frame clones, not every one. The data contain approximately 470,000 clones, 75% to 90% of them singletons. Sequenced: peripheral blood. These receptors were taken from a human donor in a cohort sampled during active COVID-19. CDR3s include the opening cysteine and the closing phenylalanine or tryptophan. The D gene is left open where the match is weak. Clone size is shown for a subset of rows, as once, few, many or a class of expanded clone.

TRBJ2-1 | - | TRBD2 | TRBV7-3 | 15 | CASSLLAGGGNEQFF | TGTGCCAGCAGCTTACTAGCGGGAGGGGGCAATGAGCAGTTCTTC
TRBJ2-2 | - | TRBD2 | TRBV27 | 16 | CASSLVTSGSTGELFF | TGTGCCAGCAGTTTAGTGACTAGCGGGAGCACCGGGGAGCTGTTTTTT
TRBJ2-7 | - | - | TRBV28 | 15 | CASSLTSQDVYEQYF | TGTGCCAGCAGCTTAACGTCACAGGACGTTTACGAGCAGTACTTC
TRBJ2-1 | - | TRBD2 | TRBV6-5 | 15 | CASTASGSSYNEQFF | TGTGCCAGCACCGCAAGCGGGAGCTCCTACAATGAGCAGTTCTTC
TRBJ2-1 | - | - | TRBV23-1 | 15 | CASSHLPRDIDEQFF | TGCGCCAGCAGTCACCTCCCCAGGGACATCGATGAGCAGTTCTTC
TRBJ2-1 | - | - | TRBV3-1/TRBV3-2 | 17 | CASSQYSVEGIDNEQFF | TGTGCCAGCAGCCAATATTCAGTCGAGGGAATTGACAATGAGCAGTTCTTC
TRBJ2-7 | - | TRBD2 | TRBV27 | 15 | CASSRVASGTYEQYF | TGTGCCAGCAGTCGGGTGGCTAGCGGAACCTACGAGCAGTACTTC
TRBJ1-1 | - | TRBD1 | TRBV18 | 14 | CASSLAGTVTEAFF | TGTGCCAGCTCACTCGCCGGGACAGTCACTGAAGCTTTCTTT
TRBJ2-1 | - | TRBD1 | TRBV10-1 | 18 | CASSESVDGEADRSRAFF | TGCGCCAGCAGTGAGTCGGTGGACGGCGAGGCGGACAGGTCCCGGGCGTTCTTC
TRBJ2-7 | - | TRBD1 | TRBV10-3 | 15 | CAISVRTTGGNEQYF | TGTGCCATCAGTGTAAGAACCACAGGGGGAAACGAGCAGTACTTC
TRBJ2-7 | - | - | TRBV6-5 | 15 | CASSYSRRGSYEQYF | TGTGCCAGCAGCTATTCCCGGCGGGGATCCTACGAGCAGTACTTC
TRBJ2-1 | - | - | TRBV2 | 14 | CASSELSANNEQFF | TGTGCCAGCAGTGAACTTAGCGCCAACAATGAGCAGTTCTTC
TRBJ2-1 | - | - | TRBV4-3 | 15 | CASSQLSGETYEQFF | TGCGCCAGCAGCCAACTATCAGGGGAGACATATGAGCAGTTCTTC
TRBJ1-4 | - | TRBD1 | TRBV19 | 13 | CASTGTDNEKLFF | TGTGCCAGCACCGGGACAGATAATGAAAAACTGTTTTTT
TRBJ2-1 | - | - | TRBV14 | 12 | CASSQAFGEQFF | TGTGCCAGCAGCCAGGCTTTTGGTGAGCAGTTCTTC
TRBJ1-2 | - | - | TRBV9 | 15 | CASSVWDGGRGGYTF | TGTGCCAGCAGCGTATGGGATGGGGGCCGGGGCGGCTACACCTTC
TRBJ2-7 | - | - | TRBV2 | 14 | CASSPTGLPYEQYF | TGTGCCAGCAGTCCCACAGGGCTCCCCTACGAGCAGTACTTC
TRBJ1-1 | - | - | TRBV2 | 14 | CASSSGQRNTEAFF | TGTGCCAGCAGCAGCGGACAGAGGAACACTGAAGCTTTCTTT
TRBJ2-1 | - | - | TRBV24-1 | 12 | CATSDPGDEQFF | TGTGCCACCAGTGATCCGGGGGATGAGCAGTTCTTC
TRBJ1-1 | - | - | TRBV18 | 16 | CASSLILTGREGEAFF | TGTGCCAGCTCACTCATACTGACCGGGAGGGAGGGTGAAGCTTTCTTT
TRBJ1-2 | - | - | TRBV3-1/TRBV3-2 | 16 | CASSPSDSYPNYGYTF | TGTGCCAGCAGCCCTTCTGACAGTTACCCTAACTATGGCTACACCTTC
TRBJ2-1 | - | TRBD2 | TRBV19 | 16 | CASSRASGDVGGEQFF | TGTGCCAGTAGTAGGGCTAGCGGAGATGTGGGTGGTGAGCAGTTCTTC
TRBJ1-1 | - | TRBD1 | TRBV30 | 15 | CAWSRTGLRNTEAFF | TGTGCCTGGAGCAGGACAGGTCTCAGGAACACTGAAGCTTTCTTT
TRBJ2-7 | - | TRBD2 | TRBV29-1 | 14 | CSVVVGGRAGEQYF | TGCAGCGTTGTAGTTGGCGGGAGGGCGGGCGAGCAGTACTTC
TRBJ2-1 | - | - | TRBV2 | 14 | CASSGSSKSDEQFF | TGTGCCAGCAGTGGTTCTAGCAAATCGGATGAGCAGTTCTTC
TRBJ2-7 | - | - | TRBV6-2/TRBV6-3 | 12 | CASSYTAGEQYF | TGTGCCAGCAGTTATACGGCGGGGGAGCAGTACTTC
TRBJ2-3 | - | TRBD2 | TRBV11-3 | 14 | CASSLQRGSDTQYF | TGTGCCAGCAGCTTACAACGCGGGAGTGATACGCAGTATTTT
TRBJ2-5 | - | TRBD2 | TRBV7-2 | 14 | CASSFAGREETQYF | TGTGCCAGCAGCTTCGCAGGGAGGGAAGAGACCCAGTACTTC
TRBJ2-4 | - | - | TRBV3-1/TRBV3-2 | 16 | CASSQGPGLPKNIQYF | TGTGCCAGCAGCCAAGGGCCAGGTTTACCTAAAAACATTCAGTACTTC
TRBJ2-1 | - | TRBD1 | TRBV2 | 13 | CASRDRAFNEQFF | TGTGCCAGCCGGGACAGGGCGTTCAATGAGCAGTTCTTC
TRBJ1-2 | - | - | TRBV28 | 12 | CASKDTNYGYTF | TGTGCCAGCAAGGACACTAACTATGGCTACACCTTC
TRBJ2-3 | - | - | TRBV6-5 | 14 | CASSPIRDTDTQYF | TGTGCCAGCAGTCCTATCCGGGACACAGATACGCAGTATTTT
TRBJ1-1 | once | - | TRBV7-9 | 14 | CASTKGGRGTEAFF | TGTGCCAGCACCAAGGGGGGGCGAGGCACTGAAGCTTTCTTT
TRBJ1-5 | few | - | TRBV19 | 15 | CASTSNGGVNQPQHF | TGTGCCAGTACCTCTAATGGGGGGGTTAATCAGCCCCAGCATTTT
TRBJ1-4 | once | TRBD1 | TRBV5-1 | 16 | CASSLGRGTVDEKLFF | TGCGCCAGCAGCCTGGGAAGGGGGACAGTGGATGAAAAACTGTTTTTT
TRBJ2-7 | - | TRBD1 | TRBV18 | 13 | CASSSRQGDEQYF | TGTGCCAGCTCATCACGACAGGGGGACGAGCAGTACTTC
TRBJ1-5 | - | - | TRBV2 | 14 | CASRVVGEGQPQHF | TGTGCCAGCAGAGTCGTCGGGGAGGGACAGCCCCAGCATTTT
TRBJ2-7 | - | - | TRBV19 | 14 | CASSPRVGSYEQYF | TGTGCCAGTAGTCCCCGGGTTGGCTCCTACGAGCAGTACTTC
TRBJ1-1 | - | - | TRBV30 | 14 | CAWSRRAENTEAFF | TGTGCCTGGAGTCGCAGGGCTGAGAACACTGAAGCTTTCTTT
TRBJ1-1 | once | - | TRBV20-1 | 11 | CSATYSLEAFF | TGCAGTGCTACCTACAGCCTTGAAGCTTTCTTT
TRBJ1-2 | - | TRBD1 | TRBV28 | 14 | CASRESTGEGGYTF | TGTGCCAGCAGGGAATCGACAGGGGAGGGTGGCTACACCTTC
TRBJ1-2 | once | TRBD1 | TRBV7-8 | 15 | CASSLGWRGRGGYTF | TGTGCCAGCAGCCTAGGATGGAGGGGGCGGGGTGGCTACACCTTC
TRBJ2-5 | - | - | TRBV7-9 | 16 | CASSPTIGLEQETQYF | TGTGCCAGCAGCCCTACTATCGGACTGGAACAAGAGACCCAGTACTTC
TRBJ1-5 | - | - | TRBV30 | 13 | CAWSKSMNQPQHF | TGTGCCTGGAGTAAAAGCATGAATCAGCCCCAGCATTTT
TRBJ2-2 | - | TRBD1 | TRBV9 | 15 | CASTKTGGHEWELFF | TGTGCCAGCACCAAGACAGGGGGACATGAATGGGAGCTGTTTTTT
TRBJ1-1 | - | TRBD1 | TRBV19 | 13 | CASSTQGDTEAFF | TGTGCCAGTAGTACGCAGGGGGACACTGAAGCTTTCTTT
TRBJ2-1 | once | - | TRBV24-1 | 16 | CATSDLTGRSYNEQFF | TGTGCCACCAGTGATTTAACAGGGAGATCCTACAATGAGCAGTTCTTC
TRBJ2-3 | once | - | TRBV5-1 | 15 | CASSLAQRSTDTQYF | TGCGCCAGCAGCTTGGCCCAGCGGAGCACAGATACGCAGTATTTT
TRBJ2-3 | - | - | TRBV5-5 | 16 | CASSLARGSSTDTQYF | TGTGCCAGCAGCTTGGCCCGAGGATCTAGCACAGATACGCAGTATTTT
TRBJ2-5 | - | TRBD1 | TRBV7-8 | 15 | CASNPQGAYQETQYF | TGTGCCAGCAACCCACAGGGGGCCTATCAAGAGACCCAGTACTTC
TRBJ2-1 | - | TRBD2 | TRBV11-1 | 16 | CASSFLLAGGNNEQFF | TGTGCCAGCAGCTTCCTTTTAGCGGGAGGGAACAATGAGCAGTTCTTC
TRBJ1-2 | - | TRBD1 | TRBV5-1 | 15 | CASSLSPDRGPGYTF | TGCGCCAGCAGCTTGAGTCCCGACAGGGGGCCTGGCTACACCTTC
TRBJ2-2 | - | TRBD2 | TRBV19 | 15 | CASSSSGRGTGELFF | TGTGCCAGTAGTAGCAGCGGGAGAGGCACCGGGGAGCTGTTTTTT
TRBJ2-5 | - | TRBD2 | TRBV13 | 17 | CASSSGPGLSGKETQYF | TGTGCCAGCAGCTCGGGACCCGGGTTAAGCGGGAAAGAGACCCAGTACTTC
TRBJ2-7 | - | TRBD1 | TRBV6-6 | 15 | CASRGGTGPKDEQYF | TGTGCCAGCAGGGGTGGGACAGGTCCTAAAGACGAGCAGTACTTC
TRBJ1-1 | - | - | TRBV2 | 14 | CASSEGGRNTEAFF | TGTGCCAGCAGTGAAGGTGGCAGGAACACTGAAGCTTTCTTT
TRBJ1-1 | - | - | TRBV4-1 | 15 | CASSQGGRVDTEAFF | TGCGCCAGCAGCCAAGGAGGCAGGGTTGACACTGAAGCTTTCTTT
TRBJ1-4 | - | - | TRBV6-6 | 16 | CASSYSMAATNEKLFF | TGTGCCAGCAGTTACTCGATGGCGGCAACTAATGAAAAACTGTTTTTT
TRBJ2-7 | - | TRBD1 | TRBV19 | 16 | CASSIRIGQGIYEQYF | TGTGCCAGTAGTATACGAATCGGACAGGGGATCTACGAGCAGTACTTC